Described below is a single TCR beta chain sequence and its context. Antigen unknown. A far larger clone lies a single base away; this is likely a read error. Gene names and germline match the mouse. Coverage ceases 1 residue before the CDR3 finishes, and the germline J gene fills in the end. The sample carries other DNA sequences with the same CDR3. V was clipped by 4 bases and J by 2 bases; unmatched bases: 8. CDR3 size: 16 residues. The germline gives CDR1 SGHSA, CDR2 FRNQAP. This table comes from immunoSEQ multiplex PCR, and its TCRdb copy is limited to in-frame clones, with some not included. The data contain about 4,000 clones, roughly 45% of them singletons. This sample was included in a study of tissue T cells after allogeneic stem cell transplantation. Overall study findings and caveats: Across patients, clones rarely overlapped, yet motif clusters were shared tissue-specifically.

The time point here: mouse harvest day 14 after allogeneic transplant. Mouse grafts combined 10^7 T-cell-depleted bone marrow cells with 10^6 splenic CD5+ T cells. Sample: lymph node tissue. This clonotype was obtained from a female BALB/c mouse given C57BL/6 T cells with graft-versus-host disease after an allogeneic hematopoietic cell transplant. The chain joins TRBV16 to TRBJ1-3; 7 bases agree with TRBD1. CDR3 sequence reads: CASSSTGTGAGNTLYF. The CDR3 DNA, read in part, is TGTGCAAGCAGCTCGACCGGCACAGGGGCTGGAAATACGCTCTAT.